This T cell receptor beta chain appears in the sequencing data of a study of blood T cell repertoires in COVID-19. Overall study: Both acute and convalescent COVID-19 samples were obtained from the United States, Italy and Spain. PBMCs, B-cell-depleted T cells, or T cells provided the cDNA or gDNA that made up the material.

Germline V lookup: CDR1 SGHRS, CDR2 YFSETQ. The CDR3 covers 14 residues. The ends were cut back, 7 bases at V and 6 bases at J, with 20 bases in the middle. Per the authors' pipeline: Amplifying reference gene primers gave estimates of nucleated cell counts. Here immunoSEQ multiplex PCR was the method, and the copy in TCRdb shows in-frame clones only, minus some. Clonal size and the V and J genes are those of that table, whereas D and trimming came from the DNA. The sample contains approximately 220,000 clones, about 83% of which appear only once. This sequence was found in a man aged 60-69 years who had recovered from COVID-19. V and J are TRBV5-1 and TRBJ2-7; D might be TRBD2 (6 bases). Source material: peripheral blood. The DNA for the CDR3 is TGCGCCAGCGGCCCGGGCGGGACTCCTGGCGAGCAGTACTTC. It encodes CASGPGGTPGEQYF.